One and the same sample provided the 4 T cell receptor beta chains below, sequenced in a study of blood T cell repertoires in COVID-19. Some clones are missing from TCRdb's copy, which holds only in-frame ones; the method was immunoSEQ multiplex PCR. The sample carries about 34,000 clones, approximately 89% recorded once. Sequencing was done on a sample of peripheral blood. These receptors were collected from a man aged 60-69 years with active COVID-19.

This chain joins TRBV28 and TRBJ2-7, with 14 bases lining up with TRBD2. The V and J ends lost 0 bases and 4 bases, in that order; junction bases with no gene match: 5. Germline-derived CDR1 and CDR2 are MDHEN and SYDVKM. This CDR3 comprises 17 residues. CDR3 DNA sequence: TGTGCCAGCAGTTTATGGGTGGGGACTAGCGGGAGTTACGAGCAGTACTTC. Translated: CASSLWVGTSGSYEQYF.

CDR3 in DNA: TGTGCCAGCAGCCCCCGACTAGCGACCTACGAGCAGTACTTC. Amino acid sequence: CASSPRLATYEQYF. The chain uses TRBV7-2 and TRBJ2-7; 8 positions agree with TRBD2. V lost 5 bases and J lost 2; bases outside the gene matches: 5. Germline CDR1 is SGHTA and CDR2 is FQGNSA. This CDR3 contains 14 residues.

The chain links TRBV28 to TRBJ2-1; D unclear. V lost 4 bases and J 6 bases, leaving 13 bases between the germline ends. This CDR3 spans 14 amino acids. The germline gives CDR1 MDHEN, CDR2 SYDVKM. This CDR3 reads CASSSYSGSNEQFF. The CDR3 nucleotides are TGTGCCAGCAGTTCCTACTCCGGGTCCAATGAGCAGTTCTTC.

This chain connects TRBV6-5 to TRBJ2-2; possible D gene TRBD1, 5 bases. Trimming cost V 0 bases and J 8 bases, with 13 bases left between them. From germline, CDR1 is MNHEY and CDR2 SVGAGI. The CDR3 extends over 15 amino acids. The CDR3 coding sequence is TGTGCCAGCAGTTACTCGCGCCAGGGTAGTGGGGAGCTGTTTTTT. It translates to CASSYSRQGSGELFF.